Following are 11 T cell receptor beta chains from one sample sequenced in a study of human T cells and chemical hapten exposure (dated by TCRdb to 2020 to 2022). The protocol used for the library was RACE. The sample was run on a NextSeq 500. The public sequencing data were trimmed at Q25 with fastp and processed into clonotypes with MiXCR by TCRdb, which kept only in-frame beta chains. Entries are consolidated by CDR3 protein sequence, retaining the most common genes and DNA. A total of approximately 340,000 distinct CDR3 sequences appear in this sample, approximately 6.3% of them only once. The top ten hold 7.5% to 9% of the sample. The time point label corresponds to: patch test 1, 2 weeks after DPC sensitization. The treatment or condition label, as the study defines it: therapeutic diphenylcyclopropenone sensitization with weekly scalp DPC. The material was whole blood, obtained in connection with sensitization to the hapten diphenylcyclopropenone (DPC). These receptors were collected from a young woman with alopecia areata. Some clones in this sample may be carry-over from other donors' samples.

There are a few counts of this clonotype. The chain employs TRBV18 and TRBJ2-2; D tentatively fits TRBD1 or TRBD2 (5 bases each). Germline lookup yields CDR1 KGHSH and CDR2 LQKENI. The germline V and J ends were trimmed by 3 bases and 4 bases, with 18 bases remaining between them. The CDR3 covers 17 residues. The chain's CDR3 is CASSPISPGRGTGELFF. The CDR3 DNA reads TGTGCCAGCTCACCGATTAGCCCGGGGCGCGGCACCGGGGAGCTGTTTTTT.

This clonotype has a handful of counts. V and J are TRBV2 and TRBJ1-4; weak D call: TRBD1 (5 bases). This CDR3 is 13 amino acids long. Trimming removed 5 bases from V and 8 bases from J, with 12 bases in between. The germline V gene has CDR1 SNHLY and CDR2 FYNNEI. DNA of the CDR3: TGTGCCAGCAGTATGGTGGGGGAGGAAAAACTGTTTTTT. This translates into CASSMVGEEKLFF.

Only a few counts were recorded for this clonotype. V and J are TRBV15 and TRBJ1-1; D gene unclear. Trimming took off 1 base at V and 1 base at J, with 7 bases between the two ends. Germline V gives CDR1 LNHNV, CDR2 YYDKDF (reference sequence). This CDR3 has 14 residues. The CDR3 DNA sequence: TGTGCCACCAGCAGAGTTTTTGGGAACACTGAAGCTTTCTTT. It specifies CATSRVFGNTEAFF.

This clonotype was found many times. The chain couples TRBV6-5 to TRBJ2-7; 7 bases map to TRBD1. The V and J ends lost 6 bases and 4 bases, in that order; junction bases with no gene match: 15. The germline V gene encodes CDR1 MNHEY and CDR2 SVGAGI. CDR3 length: 16 amino acids. The CDR3 nucleotides read TGTGCCAGCAGCCGATCCTCGACAGGGATGGTTTACGAGCAGTACTTC. It specifies CASSRSSTGMVYEQYF.

This chain uses TRBV24-1 with TRBJ2-1, with unresolved D. Germline lookup yields CDR1 KGHDR and CDR2 SFDVKD. The CDR3 runs to 16 residues. V dropped 3 bases and J dropped 0 bases, with 11 bases sitting between them. This CDR3 is CATSDLSGFSYNEQFF. CDR3 bases: TGTGCCACCAGTGATCTATCCGGGTTCTCCTACAATGAGCAGTTCTTC.

This clonotype has only a few counts. The rearrangement uses TRBV3-1 and TRBJ1-5; TRBD1 matches 8 bases. Germline CDR1 and CDR2: LGHDT and YNNKEL (reference sequence). Trimming took 1 base from V and 4 from J; bases not matched to a gene: 6. This CDR3 spans 16 amino acids. The CDR3, as DNA: TGTGCCAGCAGCCAAGGCGGGGGGGACAGGAATCAGCCCCAGCATTTT. Protein: CASSQGGGDRNQPQHF. The entire variable domain, with the rest obtained from reference TRBV3-1 and TRBJ1-5, is as follows: DTAVSQTPKYLVTQMGNDKSIKCEQNLGHDTMYWYKQDSKKFLKIMFSYNNKELIINETVPNRFSPKSPDKAHLNLHINSLELGDSAVYFCASSQGGGDRNQPQHFGDGTRLSIL.

The rearrangement uses TRBV12-3 or TRBV12-4 and TRBJ2-2; possibly TRBD1 for D (5 bases). This CDR3 has 14 amino acids. The germline V and J ends were trimmed by 9 bases and 5 bases, with 16 bases remaining between them. The CDR3, as DNA: TGTGCCAGTTCGACTCTAGGGGTTACCGGGGAGCTGTTTTTT. It is translated as CASSTLGVTGELFF.

This chain joins TRBV4-1 and TRBJ1-1, with TRBD1 matching 7 bases. With V trimmed by 0 bases and J by 5 bases, 6 bases remained unmatched. The CDR3 sequence is 15 residues long. Germline CDR1 and CDR2: MGHRA and YSYEKL. The CDR3 sequence is CASSQEGTVGTEAFF. DNA of the CDR3: TGCGCCAGCAGCCAAGAAGGGACAGTAGGGACTGAAGCTTTCTTT.

This clonotype has only a few counts. V usage is TRBV7-2 and J usage is TRBJ2-1; the D is unclear. The CDR3 covers 16 residues. Germline V lookup: CDR1 SGHTA, CDR2 FQGNSA. V lost 5 bases and J lost 0, with 14 bases in between. The CDR3 DNA reads as TGTGCCAGCAGCCTCTCATCTAGGAGCTCCTACAATGAGCAGTTCTTC. Translated, it gives CASSLSSRSSYNEQFF.

This clonotype appeared a few times. This CDR3 reads CASSLARAGWTEAFF. CDR3 sequence (DNA): TGTGCCAGCAGCTTGGCCCGTGCAGGGTGGACTGAAGCTTTCTTT. The chain is built from TRBV5-4 and TRBJ1-1, with D tentatively TRBD1 (5 bases). V was trimmed by 0 bases and J by 5 bases, leaving 14 bases between them. Per germline, CDR1 SGHNT and CDR2 YYREEE (reference sequence). The CDR3 consists of 15 residues.

This clonotype occurred a few times. V and J are TRBV6-5 and TRBJ2-7; the D call may be TRBD1 or TRBD2 (5 bases each). The CDR3 is 17 amino acids. Trimming took 0 bases from V and 0 from J, leaving 15 bases between them. The germline gives CDR1 MNHEY, CDR2 SVGAGI. CDR3 sequence: CASSYSNPGAYSYEQYF. The CDR3 DNA sequence: TGTGCCAGCAGTTACTCGAACCCCGGGGCCTACTCCTACGAGCAGTACTTC.